Listed below are T cell receptor beta chains from one sample, sequenced in a study of early T cells in non-severe SARS-CoV-2 infection. From the 5' RACE reads, TCRdb called clonotypes with MiXCR, one entry per CDR3 protein. The sample includes approximately 38,000 distinct CDR3 sequences, roughly 4.7% of them seen just once. The source material was whole blood. These TCRs come from an adult who was a healthcare worker with PCR-confirmed SARS-CoV-2 infection or an uninfected control (not recorded which). Both conserved end residues are part of each CDR3. The order of the fields is V gene, J gene, D gene, CDR3 protein. A D gene is named only where the DNA matches it firmly.

V: TRBV7-2; J: TRBJ1-1; D: -; CDR3: CASSPRQIQTNTEAFF
V: TRBV2; J: TRBJ1-1; D: -; CDR3: CASSARGTEAFF
V: TRBV7-7; J: TRBJ2-5; D: -; CDR3: CASSLGQGETQYF
V: TRBV20-1; J: TRBJ2-1; D: -; CDR3: CSASSSVRGHEQFF
V: TRBV7-8; J: TRBJ1-2; D: TRBD1; CDR3: CASSYRPGTERDYGYTF
V: TRBV10-3; J: TRBJ2-7; D: -; CDR3: CAISGDTTSSYEQYF
V: TRBV29-1; J: TRBJ2-3; D: TRBD2; CDR3: CSVEGTSGSGTQYF
V: TRBV6-1; J: TRBJ1-2; D: TRBD1; CDR3: CASSEPGQGAYGYTF
V: TRBV6-6; J: TRBJ1-1; D: -; CDR3: CASSPPMNTEAFF
V: TRBV14; J: TRBJ2-3; D: TRBD2; CDR3: CASSQGLAALTQYF
V: TRBV6-4; J: TRBJ2-1; D: -; CDR3: CASSAGTENEQFF
V: TRBV12-5; J: TRBJ2-6; D: TRBD1; CDR3: CASGLVAPFLDRGPSGANVLTF
V: TRBV19; J: TRBJ1-5; D: -; CDR3: CASSIQEGQPQHF
V: TRBV29-1; J: TRBJ2-3; D: -; CDR3: CSVANRERADTQYF
V: TRBV29-1; J: TRBJ1-5; D: -; CDR3: CSVGGGNQPQHF
V: TRBV7-2; J: TRBJ2-1; D: -; CDR3: CASSLFSKSDEQFF
V: TRBV20-1; J: TRBJ2-1; D: TRBD2; CDR3: CSARPQGLAGQHNEQFF
V: TRBV20-1; J: TRBJ2-1; D: -; CDR3: CSAMREPYNEQFF
V: TRBV6-4; J: TRBJ2-5; D: -; CDR3: CASSDRAGSQETQYF
V: TRBV6-2/TRBV6-3; J: TRBJ2-7; D: TRBD1; CDR3: CASRRQGAHYEQYF
V: TRBV7-6; J: TRBJ1-3; D: -; CDR3: CASSLDTGNTIYF
V: TRBV12-2; J: TRBJ1-5; D: -; CDR3: CASRLAYNYSNQPQHF
V: TRBV27; J: TRBJ2-7; D: TRBD1; CDR3: CASSLLKGQGYEQYF
V: TRBV5-1; J: TRBJ2-1; D: TRBD1; CDR3: CASRYLGTGAYNEQFF
V: TRBV28; J: TRBJ2-5; D: -; CDR3: CASSLPGQETQYF
V: TRBV20-1; J: TRBJ2-5; D: TRBD2; CDR3: CSARDISGIEETQYF
V: TRBV5-1; J: TRBJ1-2; D: -; CDR3: CASSLAGRGQGYTF
V: TRBV20-1; J: TRBJ2-7; D: -; CDR3: CSARAMGTKISAYEQYF
V: TRBV6-1; J: TRBJ1-6; D: -; CDR3: CASSEAEGSPLHF
V: TRBV10-3; J: TRBJ2-2; D: -; CDR3: CAITAGRNTGELFF
V: TRBV27; J: TRBJ1-6; D: TRBD1; CDR3: CASSSRGSSYNSPLHF
V: TRBV11-2; J: TRBJ1-5; D: -; CDR3: CASSLPGDQPQHF
V: TRBV3-1; J: TRBJ2-3; D: TRBD2; CDR3: CASSRGLAGADTQYF
V: TRBV12-3/TRBV12-4; J: TRBJ2-1; D: TRBD1; CDR3: CASSFPGTGLGNEQFF
V: TRBV4-2; J: TRBJ2-7; D: TRBD1; CDR3: CASSPRTGSREQYF
V: TRBV5-6; J: TRBJ2-1; D: -; CDR3: CASSFGGNEQFF
V: TRBV20-1; J: TRBJ1-1; D: -; CDR3: CSAPFATEAFF
V: TRBV12-3/TRBV12-4; J: TRBJ2-2; D: -; CDR3: CASSLGRTTNTGELFF
V: TRBV19; J: TRBJ2-5; D: TRBD1; CDR3: CASSVTGNQETQYF
V: TRBV28; J: TRBJ1-4; D: -; CDR3: CASSLWGRGQEKLFF
V: TRBV28; J: TRBJ1-5; D: -; CDR3: CASSLFLLTTDQPQHF
V: TRBV12-3/TRBV12-4; J: TRBJ1-6; D: -; CDR3: CASSFRVGQDGLSPLHF